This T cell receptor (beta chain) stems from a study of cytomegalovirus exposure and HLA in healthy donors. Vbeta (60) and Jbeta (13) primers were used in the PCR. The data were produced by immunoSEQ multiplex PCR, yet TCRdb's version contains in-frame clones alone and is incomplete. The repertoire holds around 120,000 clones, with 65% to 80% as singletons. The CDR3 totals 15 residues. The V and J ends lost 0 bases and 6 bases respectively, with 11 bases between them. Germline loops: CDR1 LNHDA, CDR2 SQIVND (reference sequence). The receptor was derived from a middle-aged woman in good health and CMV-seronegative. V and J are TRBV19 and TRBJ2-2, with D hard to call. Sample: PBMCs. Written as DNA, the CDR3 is TGTGCCAGTAGTATAGATCCAACTTTCGCCGGGGAGCTGTTTTTT. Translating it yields CASSIDPTFAGELFF.